This section outlines one T cell receptor beta chain sequence together with its context. The antigen is not known. The CDR3 runs 13 residues. Per the germline V gene, CDR1 is SQVTM and CDR2 is ANQGSEA. Germline trimming cut 6 bases from V and 5 bases from J; bases unmatched to any gene: 7. Produced via immunoSEQ multiplex PCR; TCRdb's table is partial and in-frame only. The sample records millions of clones, 90% to 95% being singletons. The CD4+ fraction was divided into a CD45RA+ naive subset and a CD45RA-negative memory subset. The sample originates from a study of shared clonotypes between healthy human individuals. Overall study results and limits: Among donors, the sharing of clonotypes was expected to be influenced by sequencing depth.

This chain connects TRBV29-1 to TRBJ1-5, with 7 bases lining up with TRBD1. The sequenced sample consisted of naive CD4+ T cells sorted from blood. Indicated subset: CD45RA+ positively selected. This TCR was sampled from a man between 18 and 29 years old in good health. CDR3 DNA sequence: TGCAGCGTCAAAAGGGGGCCGGATCAGCCCCAGCATTTT. The encoded protein is CSVKRGPDQPQHF.